One sample yielded the 10 T cell receptor beta chains listed below, sequenced in a study of shared clonotypes between healthy human individuals. The data were produced by immunoSEQ multiplex PCR, yet TCRdb's version contains in-frame clones alone and is incomplete. The sample shows approximately 88,000 clones, 68% of them seen only once. Sequenced sample: memory CD8+ T cells sorted from blood. Subset noted: CD45RO+ cells pooled with CCR7-negative TemRA cells. These receptors all stem from a man under 40 in good health.

The V and J genes are TRBV10-2 and TRBJ2-5, with 13 bases that match TRBD2. V trimming: 2 bases; J trimming: 4 bases; junction bases outside the gene matches: 10. Germline CDR1 WSHSY, CDR2 SAAADI. The CDR3 contains 18 residues. The CDR3 loop is CASSERDRGLAGRETQYF. Here the CDR3 DNA reads TGCGCCAGCAGTGAGCGGGACAGGGGACTAGCGGGACGAGAGACCCAGTACTTC.

This clone was seen a few times. The chain links TRBV15 to TRBJ2-7, with D unresolved. Trimming left V 3 bases short and J 0 bases short, with 15 bases between. The CDR3 covers 16 residues. The germline V gene encodes CDR1 LNHNV and CDR2 YYDKDF (reference sequence). For the CDR3, the DNA is TGTGCCACCAGCAGGCATCCGACTGCTAGCTCCTACGAGCAGTACTTC. Amino acids: CATSRHPTASSYEQYF. The whole variable domain, remainder taken from reference TRBV15 and TRBJ2-7, is DAMVIQNPRYQVTQFGKPVTLSCSQTLNHNVMYWYQQKSSQAPKLLFHYYDKDFNNEADTPDNFQSRRPNTSFCFLDIRSPGLGDTAMYLCATSRHPTASSYEQYFGPGTRLTVT.

This clone turned up a few times. The V call is TRBV28, the J call TRBJ2-2; 7 positions match TRBD1. Germline CDR1 is MDHEN and CDR2 is SYDVKM. The V gene end was trimmed by 5 bases and the J gene end by 7 bases; junction bases not matched to a gene: 7. The CDR3 is 14 residues long. This CDR3 is CASSPTGVGGELFF. In DNA, the CDR3 is TGTGCCAGCAGTCCCACAGGGGTTGGCGGGGAGCTGTTTTTT.

About this clone itself: The same CDR3 is also encoded by other DNA sequences in this sample. J is TRBJ2-5 and V is TRBV5-1, with D perhaps being TRBD1 or TRBD2 (5 bases each). Germline V CDR1 and CDR2: SGHRS, YFSETQ. Trimming left V 2 bases short and J 4 bases short, with 15 bases between. The CDR3 consists of 15 residues. CDR3 region: CASSFDYQGRETQYF. The CDR3 bases are TGCGCCAGCAGCTTTGACTACCAGGGTCGAGAGACCCAGTACTTC.

V and J are TRBV28 and TRBJ2-6; D is perhaps TRBD1 (5 bases). V lost 5 bases to trimming and J lost 5 bases, with 22 bases between them. This CDR3 comprises 18 residues. CDR1 and CDR2 (germline): MDHEN, SYDVKM. CDR3 region: CASSGADLTQSRANVLTF. CDR3 nucleotides: TGTGCCAGCAGTGGGGCAGATCTGACACAAAGTCGGGCCAACGTCCTGACTTTC.

This sequence joins TRBV9 and TRBJ2-1, with TRBD1 matching over 8 bases. Germline trimming cut 3 bases from V and 2 bases from J; bases unmatched to any gene: 4. The CDR3 runs to 15 residues. CDR1 is SGDLS, CDR2 YYNGEE, per germline. This CDR3 is CASSGWTGTYNEQFF. CDR3 coding DNA: TGTGCCAGCAGCGGTTGGACAGGGACCTACAATGAGCAGTTCTTC.

V and J are TRBV5-4 and TRBJ2-7, with D uncertain. CDR1 SGHNT and CDR2 YYREEE come from the germline V gene (reference sequence). V lost 4 bases and J 7 bases, leaving 21 bases between the germline ends. This CDR3 is built from 15 residues. The CDR3 DNA reads TGTGCCAGCAGCCTGCGGACGGCCGTCATTTGGGAGCAGTACTTC. It codes for CASSLRTAVIWEQYF.

The chain couples TRBV11-2 to TRBJ2-2; 7 bases are a match to TRBD1. CDR3 size: 16 residues. The germline gives CDR1 SGHAT, CDR2 FQNNGV. The junction had 8 bases not matched to a gene; V was cut back by 1 base and J by 6 bases. CDR3 DNA: TGTGCCAGCAGCTTAGTTCCCGACAGGGAAGCCGGGGAGCTGTTTTTT. It codes for CASSLVPDREAGELFF. The full variable domain, rest sourced from reference TRBV11-2 and TRBJ2-2, is EAGVAQSPRYKIIEKRQSVAFWCNPISGHATLYWYQQILGQGPKLLIQFQNNGVVDDSQLPKDRFSAERLKGVDSTLKIQPAKLEDSAVYLCASSLVPDREAGELFFGEGSRLTVL.

This clone has more than one count but fewer than ten. The chain recombines TRBV19 with TRBJ2-7; 10 bases match TRBD1. CDR1 and CDR2 (germline): LNHDA, SQIVND (reference sequence). V shed 3 bases, J shed 6 bases, and the junction held 5 bases outside the gene matches. This CDR3 is built from 14 residues. CDR3 coding DNA: TGTGCCAGTAGTATTGGGACAGGGGTCACCGAGCAGTACTTC. Amino acid sequence: CASSIGTGVTEQYF.

The CDR3 protein is CASSVGQDYTEAFF. CDR3 nucleotides: TGTGCCAGTAGTGTGGGACAGGACTACACTGAAGCTTTCTTT. V gene TRBV19 combines with J gene TRBJ1-1; 8 positions match TRBD1. In germline, CDR1 is LNHDA, CDR2 SQIVND (reference sequence). V lost 5 bases to trimming and J lost 3 bases; unmatched junction nucleotides: 5. This CDR3 has 14 amino acids. Combining the CDR3 with reference TRBV19 and TRBJ1-1 gives the whole variable domain DGGITQSPKYLFRKEGQNVTLSCEQNLNHDAMYWYRQDPGQGLRLIYYSQIVNDFQKGDIAEGYSVSREKKESFPLTVTSAQKNPTAFYLCASSVGQDYTEAFFGQGTRLTVV.